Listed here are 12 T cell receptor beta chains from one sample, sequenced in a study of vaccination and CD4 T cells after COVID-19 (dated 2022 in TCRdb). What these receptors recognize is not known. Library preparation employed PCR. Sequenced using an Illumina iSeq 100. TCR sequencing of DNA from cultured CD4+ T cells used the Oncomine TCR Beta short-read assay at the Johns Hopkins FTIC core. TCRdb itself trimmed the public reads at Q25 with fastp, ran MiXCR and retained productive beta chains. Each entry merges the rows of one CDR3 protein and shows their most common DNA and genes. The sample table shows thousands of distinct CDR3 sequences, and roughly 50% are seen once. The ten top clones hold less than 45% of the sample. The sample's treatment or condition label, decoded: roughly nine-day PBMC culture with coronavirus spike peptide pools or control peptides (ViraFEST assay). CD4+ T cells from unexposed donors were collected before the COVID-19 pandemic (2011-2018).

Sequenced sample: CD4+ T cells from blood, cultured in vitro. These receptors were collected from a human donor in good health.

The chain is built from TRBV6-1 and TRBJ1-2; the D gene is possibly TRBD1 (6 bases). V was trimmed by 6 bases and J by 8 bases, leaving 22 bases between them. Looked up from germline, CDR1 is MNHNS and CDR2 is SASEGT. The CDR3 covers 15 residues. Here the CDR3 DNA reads TGTGCCAGCAGCATCCAATTTAGGGGGTATGAAGGCTACACCTTC. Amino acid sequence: CASSIQFRGYEGYTF.

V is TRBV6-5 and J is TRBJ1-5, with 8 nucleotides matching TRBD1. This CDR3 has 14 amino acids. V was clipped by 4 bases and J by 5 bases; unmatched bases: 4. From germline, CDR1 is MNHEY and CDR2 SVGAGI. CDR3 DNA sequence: TGTGCCAGCAGTTCCCGGGACAGGTATCAGCCCCAGCATTTT. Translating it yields CASSSRDRYQPQHF.

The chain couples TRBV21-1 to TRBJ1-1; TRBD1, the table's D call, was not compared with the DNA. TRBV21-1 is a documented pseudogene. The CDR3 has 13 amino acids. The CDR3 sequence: CASPRQGGTEAFF. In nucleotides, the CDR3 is TGTGCCAGCCCGAGGCAGGGGGGGACTGAAGCTTTCTTT.

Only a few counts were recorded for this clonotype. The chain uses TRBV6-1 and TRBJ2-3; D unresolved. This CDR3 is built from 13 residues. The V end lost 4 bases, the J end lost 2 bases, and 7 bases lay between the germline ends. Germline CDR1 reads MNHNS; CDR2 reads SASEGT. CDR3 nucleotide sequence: TGTGCCAGCAGTGGAAGTGCCACAGATACGCAGTATTTT. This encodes CASSGSATDTQYF.

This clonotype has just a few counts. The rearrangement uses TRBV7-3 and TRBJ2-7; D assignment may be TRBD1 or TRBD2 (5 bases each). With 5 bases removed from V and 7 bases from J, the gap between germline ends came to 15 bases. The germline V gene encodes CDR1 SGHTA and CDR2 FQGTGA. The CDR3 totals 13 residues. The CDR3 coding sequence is TGTGCCAGCAGCCCGGGACGGAACCGGGAGCAGTACTTC. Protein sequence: CASSPGRNREQYF.

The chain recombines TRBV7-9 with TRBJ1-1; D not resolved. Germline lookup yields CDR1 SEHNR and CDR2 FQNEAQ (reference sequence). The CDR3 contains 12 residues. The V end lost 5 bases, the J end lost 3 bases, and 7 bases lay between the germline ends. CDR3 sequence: CASSPQDTEAFF. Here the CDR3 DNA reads TGTGCCAGCAGCCCCCAAGACACTGAAGCTTTCTTT.

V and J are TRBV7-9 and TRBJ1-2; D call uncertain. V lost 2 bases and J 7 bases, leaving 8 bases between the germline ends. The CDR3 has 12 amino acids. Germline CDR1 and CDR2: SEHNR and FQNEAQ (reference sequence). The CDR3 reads CASSLSGFGYTF. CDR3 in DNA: TGTGCCAGCAGCTTATCGGGGTTTGGCTACACCTTC.

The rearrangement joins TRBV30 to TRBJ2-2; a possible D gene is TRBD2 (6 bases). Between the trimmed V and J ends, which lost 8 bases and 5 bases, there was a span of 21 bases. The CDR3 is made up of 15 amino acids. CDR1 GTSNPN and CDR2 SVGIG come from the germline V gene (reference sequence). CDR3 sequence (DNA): TGTGCCCAAGTAGCCGGGGGTACGGGGACCGGGGAGCTGTTTTTT. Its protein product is CAQVAGGTGTGELFF.

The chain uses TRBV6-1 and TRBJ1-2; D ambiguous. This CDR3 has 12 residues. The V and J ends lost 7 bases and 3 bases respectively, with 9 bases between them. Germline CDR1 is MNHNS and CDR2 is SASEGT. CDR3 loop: CASTEGHYGYTF. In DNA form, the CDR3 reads TGTGCCAGCACCGAAGGCCACTATGGCTACACCTTC.

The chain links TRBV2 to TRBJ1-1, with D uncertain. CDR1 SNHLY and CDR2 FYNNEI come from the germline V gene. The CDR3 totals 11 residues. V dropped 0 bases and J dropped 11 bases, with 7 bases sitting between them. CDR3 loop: CASSEALSAFF. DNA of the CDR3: TGTGCCAGCAGTGAAGCGCTTTCGGCTTTCTTT. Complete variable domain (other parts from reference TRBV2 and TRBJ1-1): EPEVTQTPSHQVTQMGQEVILRCVPISNHLYFYWYRQILGQKVEFLVSFYNNEISEKSEIFDDQFSVERPDGSNFTLKIRSTKLEDSAMYFCASSEALSAFFGQGTRLTVV.

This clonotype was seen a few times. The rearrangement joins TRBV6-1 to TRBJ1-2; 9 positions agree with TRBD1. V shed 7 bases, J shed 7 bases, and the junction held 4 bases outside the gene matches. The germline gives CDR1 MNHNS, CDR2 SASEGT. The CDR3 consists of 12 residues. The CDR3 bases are TGTGCCAGCATTAGACAGGGGGGTGGCTACACCTTC. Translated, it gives CASIRQGGGYTF.

This CDR3 reads CASSELVTIYF. Written as DNA, the CDR3 is TGTGCCAGCAGTGAACTGGTGACCATATATTTT. The gene calls are TRBV6-1 and TRBJ1-3; D is uncertain. The CDR3 length is 11 residues. V was pared by 2 bases and J by 10 bases, with 6 bases between. Germline values: CDR1 MNHNS, CDR2 SASEGT.